This TCR beta chain was found in a study of cytomegalovirus exposure and HLA in healthy donors. For the study at large: In terms of ancestry, the Caucasian-associated cluster contained roughly 81% of the roughly 400 genotyped donors.

Germline V gives CDR1 SGHNT, CDR2 YENEEA. CDR3 size: 16 residues. V lost 1 base and J lost 7; bases outside the gene matches: 10. Donors were ostensibly healthy at sampling, although undocumented immune exposures were probable. The PCR contained 60 Vbeta and 13 Jbeta primers. Repertoires were generated with immunoSEQ multiplex PCR, while TCRdb's copy carries only in-frame clones and drops some. The sample lists around 100,000 clones, roughly 76% occurring once. This receptor was obtained from a middle-aged man in good health and CMV-seronegative. The sample consisted of PBMCs. The J gene is TRBJ2-1, the V gene TRBV11-3; 7 nucleotides align to TRBD2. The CDR3 region is CASSLGGTSGGNEQFF. Here the CDR3 DNA reads TGTGCCAGCAGCTTAGGGGGGACTTCGGGGGGTAATGAGCAGTTCTTC.